These T cell receptor beta chains were read from a single sample in a study of cytomegalovirus exposure and HLA in healthy donors. Using immunoSEQ multiplex PCR, the repertoire was profiled, and TCRdb retains in-frame clones only, with some absent. Here the sample spans some 150,000 clones, around 80% being singletons. Sequences were obtained from PBMCs. These receptors were collected from a man in his fifties or sixties in good health and CMV-seronegative. The CDR3 runs from the conserved cysteine through the conserved F or W. The order of the fields is V gene, clone size, D gene, J gene, CDR3 protein, CDR3 DNA. D genes are given only for firm matches. Expanded clones get a size class; other rows say once, few or many, or leave the size out.

>TRBV5-1|medium-sized|TRBD2|TRBJ2-1
CASRGTSVNNEQFF
TGCGCCAGCCGAGGGACTAGCGTCAACAATGAGCAGTTCTTC
>TRBV4-1|few|TRBD2|TRBJ2-7
CASSQPAGGSYEQYF
TGCGCCAGCAGCCAACCAGCGGGAGGATCCTACGAGCAGTACTTC
>TRBV30|.|TRBD2|TRBJ2-5
CAWAGGNRETQYF
TGTGCCTGGGCCGGGGGGAACCGGGAGACCCAGTACTTC
>TRBV5-1|few|TRBD2|TRBJ2-1
CASRQLAGAVNEQFF
TGCGCCAGCAGACAGCTAGCGGGAGCCGTCAATGAGCAGTTCTTC
>TRBV28|once|.|TRBJ1-3
CASSSSGSPSGNTIYF
TGTGCCAGCAGTTCCTCGGGAAGCCCCTCTGGAAACACCATATATTTT
>TRBV5-4|.|TRBD1|TRBJ2-1
CASSFAGGNEQFF
TGTGCCAGCAGCTTTGCAGGGGGCAATGAGCAGTTCTTC
>TRBV5-4|few|TRBD2|TRBJ2-3
CASSRISGRAGEDTQYF
TGTGCCAGCAGCCGTATTAGCGGGAGGGCCGGGGAAGATACGCAGTATTTT
>TRBV7-6|.|.|TRBJ2-7
CASSQVGTGSYEQYF
TGTGCCAGCAGCCAAGTTGGGACTGGGAGTTACGAGCAGTACTTC
>TRBV29-1|.|.|TRBJ1-1
CSVATMGRWATEAFF
TGCAGCGTTGCAACCATGGGGAGATGGGCAACTGAAGCTTTCTTT
>TRBV27|.|.|TRBJ2-1
CASSSRGVYNEQFF
TGTGCCAGCAGTTCGCGGGGAGTCTACAATGAGCAGTTCTTC
>TRBV6-5|.|TRBD2|TRBJ2-1
CASKTSGYNEQFF
TGTGCCAGCAAGACTAGCGGATACAATGAGCAGTTCTTC
>TRBV7-2|.|TRBD2|TRBJ2-5
CASSGVAGVAETQYF
TGTGCCAGCAGCGGGGTAGCGGGAGTGGCAGAGACCCAGTACTTC
>TRBV7-6|.|.|TRBJ2-1
CASSPRTEVYNEQFF
TGTGCCAGCAGCCCGAGGACAGAAGTTTACAATGAGCAGTTCTTC
>TRBV5-1|.|.|TRBJ1-4
CASGLLGTSYEKLFF
TGCGCCAGCGGATTACTAGGGACTTCATATGAAAAACTGTTTTTT
>TRBV28|.|.|TRBJ2-3
CASSLLGAGTDTQYF
TGTGCCAGCAGTTTATTGGGGGCGGGCACAGATACGCAGTATTTT
>TRBV5-8|.|.|TRBJ2-7
CASSLGEVVRDEQYF
TGTGCCAGCAGCTTGGGGGAGGTAGTTCGTGACGAGCAGTACTTC
>TRBV29-1|.|.|TRBJ1-5
CSVGETDNQPQHF
TGCAGCGTTGGCGAGACAGATAATCAGCCCCAGCATTTT
>TRBV30|.|TRBD1|TRBJ1-4
CAWSTTGATNEKLFF
TGTGCCTGGAGCACGACAGGGGCAACTAATGAAAAACTGTTTTTT
>TRBV5-4|.|.|TRBJ2-3
CASSLWGGLLDTQYF
TGTGCCAGCAGCTTGTGGGGGGGCCTCTTGGATACGCAGTATTTT
>TRBV11-3|.|TRBD2|TRBJ2-1
CASSSNTGTSGRARDEQFF
TGTGCCAGCAGCTCGAACACCGGGACTAGCGGGAGGGCCAGAGATGAGCAGTTCTTC
>TRBV5-1|.|.|TRBJ2-1
CASSLGAPGLLSSYNEQFF
TGCGCCAGCAGCTTGGGGGCCCCTGGACTGCTGTCTTCCTACAATGAGCAGTTCTTC
>TRBV4-2|.|TRBD2|TRBJ2-7
CASSQEISGRAGEQYF
TGTGCCAGCAGCCAAGAAATCAGTGGGAGGGCCGGCGAGCAGTACTTC
>TRBV9|.|.|TRBJ1-5
CASSGGGLRNQPQHF
TGTGCCAGCAGCGGCGGAGGGCTCCGCAATCAGCCCCAGCATTTT
>TRBV29-1|.|.|TRBJ2-5
CSVEEGEEQYF
TGCAGCGTTGAAGAGGGAGAGGAGCAGTACTTC
>TRBV9|.|.|TRBJ2-7
CASSVAGESYEQYF
TGTGCCAGCAGCGTAGCGGGAGAAAGCTACGAGCAGTACTTC
>TRBV5-6|.|.|TRBJ2-7
CASSLRQHELKQYF
TGTGCCAGCAGCTTGAGACAGCACGAACTTAAGCAGTACTTC
>TRBV5-6|few|.|TRBJ1-1
CASSSPRGGVGTEAFF
TGTGCCAGCAGCTCCCCTCGCGGAGGGGTGGGCACTGAAGCTTTCTTT
>TRBV9|.|.|TRBJ1-5
CASSQGYQPQHF
TGTGCCAGCAGTCAGGGTTATCAGCCCCAGCATTTT
>TRBV29-1|.|.|TRBJ2-2
CSVSPGTNTGELFF
TGCAGCGTTTCGCCAGGGACGAACACCGGGGAGCTGTTTTTT
>TRBV4-1|.|.|TRBJ1-1
CASSPRLESTEAFF
TGCGCCAGCAGCCCGCGATTAGAGAGCACTGAAGCTTTCTTT
>TRBV10-3|.|.|TRBJ1-5
CAISDQGGTQPQHF
TGTGCCATCAGTGATCAGGGCGGTACCCAGCCCCAGCATTTT
>TRBV6-5|.|.|TRBJ1-1
CASSYSESRRNTEAFF
TGTGCCAGCAGTTACTCGGAGAGTAGGAGGAACACTGAAGCTTTCTTT
>TRBV28|.|.|TRBJ1-2
CASEGNYGYTF
TGTGCCAGCGAGGGCAACTATGGCTACACCTTC
>TRBV5-1|.|.|TRBJ1-5
CASSPQGPPGPQHF
TGCGCCAGCAGCCCACAGGGCCCCCCTGGGCCCCAGCATTTT
>TRBV19|once|.|TRBJ2-7
CASSIRDYEQYF
TGTGCCAGTAGTATACGGGACTACGAGCAGTACTTC
>TRBV5-1|.|.|TRBJ2-5
CASSLYSQETQYF
TGCGCCAGCAGCTTGTACAGCCAAGAGACCCAGTACTTC
>TRBV7-9|.|.|TRBJ1-3
CASSLRSSGNTIYF
TGTGCCAGCAGCTTACGGAGCTCTGGAAACACCATATATTTT
>TRBV7-9|.|TRBD1|TRBJ2-3
CASSIGGTGSTDTQYF
TGTGCCAGCAGCATCGGTGGGACAGGGTCAACAGATACGCAGTATTTT
>TRBV2|.|TRBD1|TRBJ2-7
CASSVGTGGDEQYF
TGTGCCAGCAGTGTTGGGACAGGGGGTGACGAGCAGTACTTC
>TRBV18|.|TRBD1|TRBJ2-7
CASSPPLGTAIYEQYF
TGTGCCAGCTCACCACCGTTGGGGACAGCGATATACGAGCAGTACTTC
>TRBV18|.|.|TRBJ1-1
CASSSTPGTRNTEAFF
TGTGCCAGCTCATCCACACCCGGGACAAGAAACACTGAAGCTTTCTTT
>TRBV29-1|.|.|TRBJ1-1
CSDQTGLGEAFF
TGCAGCGACCAGACAGGCCTCGGCGAAGCTTTCTTT
>TRBV5-4|.|.|TRBJ2-3
CASSFKGADTQYF
TGTGCCAGCAGCTTCAAAGGGGCTGATACGCAGTATTTT
>TRBV6-1|.|.|TRBJ2-7
CASSEPTDLREQYF
TGTGCCAGCAGTGAGCCTACAGATCTAAGAGAGCAGTACTTC
>TRBV19|few|TRBD2|TRBJ2-5
CASSILAGGPETQYF
TGTGCCAGTAGTATACTAGCGGGAGGGCCAGAGACCCAGTACTTC
>TRBV7-9|once|TRBD1|TRBJ2-7
CASSSPGTGSYEQYF
TGTGCCAGCAGCAGCCCCGGGACAGGGTCCTACGAGCAGTACTTC
>TRBV28|.|TRBD1|TRBJ1-5
CASSSYRGNNQPQHF
TGTGCCAGCAGTTCCTACAGGGGGAACAATCAGCCCCAGCATTTT
>TRBV2|.|.|TRBJ2-5
CASSEMGRSWETQYF
TGTGCCAGCAGTGAAATGGGGAGGTCCTGGGAGACCCAGTACTTC
>TRBV18|.|TRBD1|TRBJ1-1
CASSPAGQLNTEAFF
TGTGCCAGCTCACCAGCGGGACAGCTGAACACTGAAGCTTTCTTT
>TRBV29-1|.|.|TRBJ2-1
CSAKGGVGSYNEQFF
TGCAGCGCAAAAGGGGGGGTAGGGTCCTACAATGAGCAGTTCTTC
>TRBV7-2|.|.|TRBJ2-1
CASSLVLAEQFF
TGTGCCAGCAGCTTAGTGCTAGCGGAGCAGTTCTTC
>TRBV11-2|once|.|TRBJ1-2
CASSLEQGVGYTF
TGTGCCAGCAGCTTAGAACAGGGAGTAGGCTACACCTTC
>TRBV6-5|.|TRBD2|TRBJ2-7
CASSYSGLAGGAIYF
TGTGCCAGCAGTTACTCGGGGCTAGCGGGAGGGGCTATCTACTTC